This TCR beta chain was captured in a study of blood T cell repertoires in COVID-19. The J segment lost 8 bases and the V segment lost 6 bases, leaving 10 bases of the junction unmatched. The CDR3 has 15 residues. The germline gives CDR1 MGHDK, CDR2 SYGVNS. Only in-frame clones appear in the TCRdb table, and some are missing; sequencing was by immunoSEQ multiplex PCR. The table shows some 120,000 clones, with about 80% occurring only once. Input material: peripheral blood. The clonotype comes from a man between 60 and 75 years old with acute or convalescent COVID-19. V gene TRBV25-1 combines with J gene TRBJ2-3; 11 positions agree with TRBD2. This chain's CDR3 is CASSLGLAEGGTQYF. For the CDR3, the DNA is TGTGCCAGCAGCTTGGGACTAGCGGAGGGGGGTACGCAGTATTTT. The variable domain in full, completed from reference TRBV25-1 and TRBJ2-3, reads EADIYQTPRYLVIGTGKKITLECSQTMGHDKMYWYQQDPGMELHLIHYSYGVNSTEKGDLSSESTVSRIRTEHFPLTLESARPSHTSQYLCASSLGLAEGGTQYFGPGTRLTVL.